Shown below are 30 T cell receptor beta chains from a single sample sequenced in a study of PD-1 and CTLA-4 blockade in melanoma. TCRdb keeps only in-frame clones here, not all; method: immunoSEQ multiplex PCR. The top ten hold 5% to 8% of the sample, which has tens of thousands of clones, about nine tenths seen once. The material was CD8+ T cells from peripheral blood, obtained from a patient given anti-PD-1 treatment. Receptor source: a human donor with melanoma.

This clone turned up a few times. CDR3 in DNA: TGTGCCAGCAGTGAAGATCAGGGAACCTACGAGCAGTACTTC. This codes for CASSEDQGTYEQYF. V usage is TRBV2 and J usage is TRBJ2-7; D may be TRBD1 (5 bases). Trimming removed 1 base at V and 2 bases at J, with 9 bases between. The CDR3 covers 14 residues. Germline V lookup: CDR1 SNHLY, CDR2 FYNNEI.

The rearrangement links TRBV7-6 to TRBJ1-1, with 7 positions matching TRBD1. The CDR3 runs 14 residues. V shed 5 bases, J shed 3 bases, and the junction held 6 bases outside the gene matches. Germline CDR1 and CDR2: SGHVS and FNYEAQ. This chain's CDR3 is CASSRSQGDTEAFF. The CDR3 region has the DNA TGTGCCAGCAGCCGGTCCCAGGGGGACACTGAAGCTTTCTTT.

The chain couples TRBV19 to TRBJ1-1; D gene ambiguous. This CDR3 has 14 residues. Germline V CDR1 and CDR2: LNHDA, SQIVND (reference sequence). The V end was cut by 7 bases, the J end by 2 bases, with 14 bases between. DNA for the CDR3: TGTGCCAGTACCGTAGGCTTAGGCAACACTGAAGCTTTCTTT. Its translation: CASTVGLGNTEAFF.

The J gene is TRBJ1-1, the V gene TRBV27; tentative D call: TRBD1 (6 bases). Germline V gene lookup returns CDR1 MNHEY and CDR2 SMNVEV (reference sequence). This CDR3 is built from 15 residues. V was pared by 4 bases and J by 4 bases, with 16 bases between. CDR3 DNA: TGTGCCAGCAGTTGGGGGACAAGGGTAGGCACTGAAGCTTTCTTT. Translated, it gives CASSWGTRVGTEAFF.

The V call is TRBV15, the J call TRBJ2-1, with TRBD1 matching 7 bases. Germline CDR1 is LNHNV and CDR2 is YYDKDF (reference sequence). The junction had 6 bases not matched to a gene; V was cut back by 0 bases and J by 7 bases. CDR3 length: 15 residues. The CDR3 region has the DNA TGTGCCACCAGCAGAGATCGCAACAGGGGAAATGAGCAGTTCTTC. Its protein is CATSRDRNRGNEQFF.

In DNA, the CDR3 is TGTGCCAGCAGCTATATAGGAGGGCGCACTGAAGCTTTCTTT. It codes for CASSYIGGRTEAFF. V gene TRBV6-2 or TRBV6-3 combines with J gene TRBJ1-1; no clear D. Germline V lookup: CDR1 MNHEY, CDR2 SVGEGT. The CDR3 length is 14 residues. V lost 6 bases and J 4 bases, leaving 15 bases between the germline ends.

V usage is TRBV4-1 and J usage is TRBJ2-7; 7 bases line up with TRBD1. This CDR3 is built from 15 residues. The germline V gene encodes CDR1 MGHRA and CDR2 YSYEKL. V shed 0 bases, J shed 3 bases, and the junction held 5 bases outside the gene matches. CDR3 sequence: CASSQEAGGNYEQYF. CDR3 nucleotides: TGCGCCAGCAGCCAAGAAGCAGGGGGAAACTACGAGCAGTACTTC.

This chain links TRBV29-1 with TRBJ2-3, with 8 bases matching TRBD1. CDR3 size: 13 residues. Per germline, CDR1 SQVTM and CDR2 ANQGSEA. V gave up 3 bases and J gave up 4 bases; unmatched junction bases: 3. The CDR3 here is CSVEQGASDTQYF. DNA for the CDR3: TGCAGCGTTGAGCAGGGGGCGTCAGATACGCAGTATTTT.

This chain uses TRBV21-1 with TRBJ1-2; the DNA was not compared with TRBD1, the D call given in the table. TRBV21-1 is a pseudogene. There are 15 residues in the CDR3. CDR3 loop: CASSKDGTGNYGYTF. The CDR3 bases are TGTGCCAGCAGCAAAGACGGGACAGGGAACTATGGCTACACCTTC.

The chain is built from TRBV3-1 (or the pseudogene TRBV3-2) and TRBJ2-3, with 11 bases aligning to TRBD2. This CDR3 comprises 16 residues. J lost 8 bases, V lost 3 bases, and 10 bases had no gene match. In germline, CDR1 is LGHDT, CDR2 YNNKEL (reference sequence). CDR3 amino acids: CASSHLFSGGESTQYF. CDR3 bases: TGTGCCAGCAGCCATCTTTTTAGCGGGGGGGAGAGTACGCAGTATTTT.

This clone was seen only once. The CDR3 DNA follows: TGTGCCAGCAGCTGGACACAGGGGAATGTGGATCAGCCCCAGCATTTT. The encoded protein is CASSWTQGNVDQPQHF. V and J are TRBV5-5 and TRBJ1-5; 7 nucleotides line up with TRBD1. V shed 3 bases, J shed 5 bases, and the junction held 11 bases outside the gene matches. The CDR3 length is 16 residues. Germline V gene sequence: CDR1 SGHKS, CDR2 YYEKEE (reference sequence).

The chain employs TRBV6-1 and TRBJ1-6; D call uncertain. Germline CDR1 MNHNS, CDR2 SASEGT. Trimming took 3 bases from V and 0 from J, leaving 9 bases between them. The CDR3 is 16 amino acids. CDR3 sequence: CASSDLDSSYNSPLHF. CDR3 bases: TGTGCCAGCAGTGATTTGGATTCCTCCTATAATTCACCCCTCCACTTT.

This clone turned up a few times. The chain carries TRBV7-9 and TRBJ1-2, with D possibly TRBD1 on 5 matching bases. Germline V gene lookup returns CDR1 SEHNR and CDR2 FQNEAQ (reference sequence). The CDR3 length is 13 residues. V shed 5 bases and J shed 4 bases, with 11 bases lying between them. CDR3 loop: CASSPRDAYGYTF. CDR3 sequence (DNA): TGTGCCAGCAGCCCCCGGGACGCCTATGGCTACACCTTC.

J is TRBJ2-2 and V is TRBV6-5, with a possible D match to TRBD1 (7 bases). The CDR3 spans 15 residues. Germline lookup yields CDR1 MNHEY and CDR2 SVGAGI. Between the trimmed V and J ends, which lost 6 bases and 0 bases, there was a span of 11 bases. In DNA form, the CDR3 reads TGTGCCAGCAGCGGAGGGACAGCGAACACCGGGGAGCTGTTTTTT. It is translated as CASSGGTANTGELFF.

This chain links TRBV14 with TRBJ2-7; 9 nucleotides align to TRBD1. This CDR3 is 17 amino acids long. Germline V gene lookup returns CDR1 SGHDN and CDR2 FVKESK. V dropped 0 bases and J dropped 4; count of bases not matched to a gene: 10. This CDR3 reads CASSQEGGTGYPYEQYF. The DNA of the CDR3 is TGTGCCAGCAGCCAAGAGGGAGGGACAGGGTATCCATACGAGCAGTACTTC.

The rearrangement joins TRBV7-6 to TRBJ2-5, with unresolved D. The V end lost 5 bases, the J end lost 2 bases, and 21 bases lay between the germline ends. The CDR3 is made up of 17 amino acids. CDR1 and CDR2 (germline): SGHVS, FNYEAQ. The CDR3 coding sequence is TGTGCCAGCAGCCCTCTGACTGCCGAATTTTCTCAAGAGACCCAGTACTTC. The encoded protein is CASSPLTAEFSQETQYF.

V is TRBV4-3 and J is TRBJ2-3; D remains ambiguous. The V gene lost 3 bases and the J gene lost 1 base, with 14 bases spanning the gap. CDR1 is LGHNA and CDR2 is YSLEER in the germline V gene. The length of the CDR3 is 16 residues. As DNA, the CDR3 is TGCGCCAGCAGCCAGACCCCCGGCCCCCGCACAGATACGCAGTATTTT. This codes for CASSQTPGPRTDTQYF.

V usage is TRBV27 and J usage is TRBJ1-5; TRBD1 is a possible D gene (5 bases). V dropped 2 bases and J dropped 7 bases, with 15 bases sitting between them. This CDR3 contains 15 residues. CDR1 and CDR2 (germline): MNHEY, SMNVEV (reference sequence). In DNA, the CDR3 is TGTGCCAGCAGTTTAAACGCGGGGGTAGGGCAGCCCCAGCATTTT. Protein sequence: CASSLNAGVGQPQHF.

The chain carries TRBV13 and TRBJ2-1; the match to TRBD2 covers 7 bases. Germline V gene lookup returns CDR1 PRHDT and CDR2 FYEKMQ (reference sequence). V trimming: 3 bases; J trimming: 8 bases; junction bases outside the gene matches: 1. The length of the CDR3 is 12 residues. Here the CDR3 reads CASSLGGDEQFF. CDR3 DNA sequence: TGTGCCAGCAGCTTGGGGGGGGATGAGCAGTTCTTC.

J is TRBJ1-1 and V is TRBV27; D might be TRBD1 (5 bases). Trimming shortened V by 5 bases and J by 11 bases, and 15 bases separated the two germline ends. Germline loops: CDR1 MNHEY, CDR2 SMNVEV (reference sequence). CDR3 length: 12 residues. In nucleotides, the CDR3 is TGTGCCAGCAGTCCCCCATGGGGCGATGCTTTCTTT. Amino acid sequence: CASSPPWGDAFF.

The J gene is TRBJ2-2, the V gene TRBV6-5; D possibly corresponds to TRBD2 (6 bases). The CDR3 runs to 13 residues. V was shortened by 7 bases and J by 1 base, with 7 bases between the two germline ends. The V gene's germline CDR1 is MNHEY and CDR2 SVGAGI. CDR3 sequence (DNA): TGTGCCAGCATGGGGGGGAACACCGGGGAGCTGTTTTTT. Translated, it gives CASMGGNTGELFF.

The genes are TRBV2 and TRBJ2-7; 9 nucleotides match TRBD1. This CDR3 has 13 residues. Per the germline V gene, CDR1 is SNHLY and CDR2 is FYNNEI. The V segment lost 10 bases and the J segment 3 bases; nucleotides outside the gene matches: 7. Here the CDR3 reads CATSDRGFYEQYF. CDR3 bases: TGTGCCACTTCGGACAGGGGCTTCTACGAGCAGTACTTC.

V usage is TRBV6-5 and J usage is TRBJ1-1; 8 nucleotides match TRBD1. The CDR3 runs 13 residues. Trimming took 4 bases from V and 4 from J; bases not matched to a gene: 2. Germline assignment: CDR1 MNHEY and CDR2 SVGAGI. CDR3 amino acids: CASSSTGGTEAFF. In DNA, the CDR3 is TGTGCCAGCAGTTCTACAGGGGGCACTGAAGCTTTCTTT.

This clone was seen a single time. The rearrangement uses TRBV5-4 and TRBJ2-3; D remains unclear. The CDR3 consists of 16 residues. V was trimmed by 0 bases and J by 0 bases, leaving 11 bases between them. Looked up from germline, CDR1 is SGHNT and CDR2 is YYREEE (reference sequence). The CDR3 region is CASSLGVRSSTDTQYF. The DNA of the CDR3 is TGTGCCAGCAGCTTGGGTGTGAGGTCTAGCACAGATACGCAGTATTTT.

The chain couples TRBV7-9 to TRBJ2-2; possible D gene TRBD2, 6 bases. Trimming took 3 bases from V and 4 from J, leaving 12 bases between them. The germline gives CDR1 SEHNR, CDR2 FQNEAQ (reference sequence). This CDR3 is built from 15 residues. The CDR3 sequence is CASSFQLALTGELFF. DNA for the CDR3: TGTGCCAGCAGCTTCCAACTAGCCCTCACCGGGGAGCTGTTTTTT.

The chain has TRBV28 and TRBJ2-7, with D tentatively TRBD1 (6 bases). The CDR3 consists of 17 residues. The V gene lost 3 bases and the J gene lost 2 bases, with 20 bases spanning the gap. CDR1 and CDR2 (germline): MDHEN, SYDVKM. The CDR3 reads CASSFTGQSKTPYEQYF. The CDR3 DNA sequence: TGTGCCAGCAGTTTTACCGGACAGTCCAAAACTCCCTACGAGCAGTACTTC.

The genes are TRBV6-5 and TRBJ2-7; the D is unclear. Germline V gene data show CDR1 as MNHEY and CDR2 as SVGAGI. V lost 10 bases to trimming and J lost 3 bases, with 13 bases between them. The CDR3 consists of 12 residues. Written as DNA, the CDR3 is TGTGCCACCAGCGTTGGCGGCTACGAGCAGTACTTC. Residues: CATSVGGYEQYF.

The chain has TRBV28 and TRBJ2-6; no clear D gene. This CDR3 has 14 residues. V gave up 7 bases and J gave up 0 bases, with 7 bases separating them. CDR1 is MDHEN and CDR2 is SYDVKM in the germline V gene. The DNA of the CDR3 is TGTGCCAGCAACGGTCGCTCTGGGGCCAACGTCCTGACTTTC. It codes for CASNGRSGANVLTF.

The chain links TRBV6-6 to TRBJ1-1; D is unclear. This CDR3 is 15 amino acids long. The V end was cut by 0 bases, the J end by 1 base, with 9 bases between. Germline assignment: CDR1 MNHNY and CDR2 SVGAGI (reference sequence). The CDR3 protein is CASSYSGISNTEAFF. DNA of the CDR3: TGTGCCAGCAGTTACTCGGGGATCTCGAACACTGAAGCTTTCTTT.

V gene TRBV13 combines with J gene TRBJ2-1; D uncertain. Trimming left V 0 bases short and J 9 bases short, with 3 bases between. Germline V CDR1 and CDR2: PRHDT, FYEKMQ (reference sequence). The CDR3 is 11 residues long. The CDR3 nucleotides read TGTGCCAGCAGCTTAGGGGGTGAGCAGTTCTTC. Its protein is CASSLGGEQFF.